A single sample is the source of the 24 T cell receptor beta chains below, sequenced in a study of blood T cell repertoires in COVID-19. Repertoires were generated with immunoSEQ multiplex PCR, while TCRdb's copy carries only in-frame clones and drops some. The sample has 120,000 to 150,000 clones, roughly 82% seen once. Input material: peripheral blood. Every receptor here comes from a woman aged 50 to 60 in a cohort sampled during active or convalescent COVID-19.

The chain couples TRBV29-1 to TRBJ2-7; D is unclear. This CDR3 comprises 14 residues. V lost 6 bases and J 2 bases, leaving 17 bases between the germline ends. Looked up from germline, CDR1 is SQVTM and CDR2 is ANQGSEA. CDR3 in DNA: TGCAGCGTCGGTCTTCGGTCCCCTACCTACGAGCAGTACTTC. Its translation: CSVGLRSPTYEQYF.

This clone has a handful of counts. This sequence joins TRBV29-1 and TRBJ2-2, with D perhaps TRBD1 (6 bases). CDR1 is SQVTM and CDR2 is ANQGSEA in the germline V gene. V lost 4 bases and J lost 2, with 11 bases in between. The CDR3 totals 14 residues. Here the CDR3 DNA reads TGCAGCGTTGTGGGACACCGAAACACCGGGGAGCTGTTTTTT. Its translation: CSVVGHRNTGELFF.

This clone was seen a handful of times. The DNA for the CDR3 is TGTGCCAGCAGCCGGGGGACTAGCCCTATCTACGAGCAGTACTTC. Amino acids: CASSRGTSPIYEQYF. The V gene is TRBV3-1 (or the pseudogene TRBV3-2), the J gene TRBJ2-7; 9 nucleotides agree with TRBD2. V lost 4 bases, J lost 3 bases, and 7 bases stayed unmatched. The CDR3 contains 15 residues. Germline loops: CDR1 LGHDT, CDR2 YNNKEL (reference sequence).

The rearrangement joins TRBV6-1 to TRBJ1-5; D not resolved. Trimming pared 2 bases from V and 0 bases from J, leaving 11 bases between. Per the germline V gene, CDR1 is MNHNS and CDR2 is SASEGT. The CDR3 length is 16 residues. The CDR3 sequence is CASSERRGNSNQPQHF. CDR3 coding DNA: TGTGCCAGCAGTGAACGGAGAGGGAATAGCAATCAGCCCCAGCATTTT.

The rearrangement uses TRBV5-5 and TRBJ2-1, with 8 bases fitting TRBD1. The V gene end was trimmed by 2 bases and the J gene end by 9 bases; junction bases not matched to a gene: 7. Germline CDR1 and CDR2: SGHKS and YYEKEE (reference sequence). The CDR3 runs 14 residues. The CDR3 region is CASSFGQGWSEQFF. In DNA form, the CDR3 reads TGTGCCAGCAGCTTCGGACAGGGTTGGAGTGAGCAGTTCTTC.

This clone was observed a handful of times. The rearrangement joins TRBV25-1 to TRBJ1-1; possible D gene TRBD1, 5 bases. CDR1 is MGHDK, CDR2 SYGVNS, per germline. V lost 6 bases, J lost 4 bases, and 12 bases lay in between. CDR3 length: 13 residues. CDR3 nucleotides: TGTGCCAGCAGGACGGGGGGGGGCACTGAAGCTTTCTTT. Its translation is CASRTGGGTEAFF.

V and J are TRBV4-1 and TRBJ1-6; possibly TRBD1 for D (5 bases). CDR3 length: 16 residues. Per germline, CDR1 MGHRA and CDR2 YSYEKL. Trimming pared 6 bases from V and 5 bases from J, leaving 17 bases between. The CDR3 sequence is CASSPGWGRDNSPLHF. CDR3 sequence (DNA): TGCGCCAGCAGTCCCGGGTGGGGGAGGGATAATTCACCCCTCCACTTT.

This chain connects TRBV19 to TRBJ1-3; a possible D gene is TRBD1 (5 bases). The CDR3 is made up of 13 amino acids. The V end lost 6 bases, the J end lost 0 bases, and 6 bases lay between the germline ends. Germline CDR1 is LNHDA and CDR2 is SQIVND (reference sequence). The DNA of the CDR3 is TGTGCCAGTAGGACAGCCTCTGGAAACACCATATATTTT. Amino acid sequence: CASRTASGNTIYF.

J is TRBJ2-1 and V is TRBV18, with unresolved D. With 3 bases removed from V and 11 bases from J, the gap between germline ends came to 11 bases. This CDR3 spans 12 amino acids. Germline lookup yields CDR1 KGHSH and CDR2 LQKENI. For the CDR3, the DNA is TGTGCCAGCTCACCGGGCCTTTATCAGCAGTTCTTC. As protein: CASSPGLYQQFF. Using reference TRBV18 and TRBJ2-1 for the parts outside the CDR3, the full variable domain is NAGVMQNPRHLVRRRGQEARLRCSPMKGHSHVYWYRQLPEEGLKFMVYLQKENIIDESGMPKERFSAEFPKEGPSILRIQQVVRGDSAAYFCASSPGLYQQFFGPGTRLTVL.

The CDR3 DNA reads TGCGCCAGCAGCGGAGACCCGGAGGAGACCCAGTACTTC. Translation: CASSGDPEETQYF. The V gene is TRBV5-1, the J gene TRBJ2-5; D is ambiguous. The CDR3 sequence is 13 residues long. V was cut by 4 bases and J by 5 bases, with 12 bases left in between. The germline V gene has CDR1 SGHRS and CDR2 YFSETQ.

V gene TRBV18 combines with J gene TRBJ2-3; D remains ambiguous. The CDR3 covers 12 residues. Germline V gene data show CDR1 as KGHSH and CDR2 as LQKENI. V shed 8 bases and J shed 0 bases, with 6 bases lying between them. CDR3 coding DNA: TGTGCCAGCACTTCTAGCACAGATACGCAGTATTTT. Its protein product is CASTSSTDTQYF.

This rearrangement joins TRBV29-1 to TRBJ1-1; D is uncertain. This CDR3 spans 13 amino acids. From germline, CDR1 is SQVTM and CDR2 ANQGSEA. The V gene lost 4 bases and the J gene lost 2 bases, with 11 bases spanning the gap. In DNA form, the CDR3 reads TGCAGCGTTGTTTCCCAGGTTAACACTGAAGCTTTCTTT. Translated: CSVVSQVNTEAFF.

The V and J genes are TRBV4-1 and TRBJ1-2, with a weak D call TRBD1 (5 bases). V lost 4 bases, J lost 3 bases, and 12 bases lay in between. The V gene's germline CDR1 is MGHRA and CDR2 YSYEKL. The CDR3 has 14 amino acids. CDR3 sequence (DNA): TGCGCCAGCAGCCCCCGCCCCAGGGACTATGGCTACACCTTC. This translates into CASSPRPRDYGYTF.

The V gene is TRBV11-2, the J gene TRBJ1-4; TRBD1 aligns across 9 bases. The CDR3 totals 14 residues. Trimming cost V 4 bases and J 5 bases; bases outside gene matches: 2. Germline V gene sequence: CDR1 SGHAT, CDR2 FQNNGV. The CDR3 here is CASSSGTGNEKLFF. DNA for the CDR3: TGTGCCAGCAGCTCCGGGACAGGGAATGAAAAACTGTTTTTT.

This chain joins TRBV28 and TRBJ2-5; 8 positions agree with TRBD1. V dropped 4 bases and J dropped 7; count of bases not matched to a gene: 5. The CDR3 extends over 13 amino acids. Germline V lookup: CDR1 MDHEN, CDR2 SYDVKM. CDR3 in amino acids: CASSSTGAGTQYF. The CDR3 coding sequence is TGTGCCAGCAGTTCGACAGGGGCGGGGACCCAGTACTTC.

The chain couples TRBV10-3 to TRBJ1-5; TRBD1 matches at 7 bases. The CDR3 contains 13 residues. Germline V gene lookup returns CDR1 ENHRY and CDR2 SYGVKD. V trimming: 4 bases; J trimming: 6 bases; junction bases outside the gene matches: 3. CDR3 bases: TGTGCCATCAGTGGACAGGGAGGTCAGCCCCAGCATTTT. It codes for CAISGQGGQPQHF.

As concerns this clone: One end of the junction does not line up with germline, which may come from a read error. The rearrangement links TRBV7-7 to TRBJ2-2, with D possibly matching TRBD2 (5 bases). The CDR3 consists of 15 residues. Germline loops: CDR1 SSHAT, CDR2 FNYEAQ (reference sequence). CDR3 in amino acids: CASSTRADHTGELFF. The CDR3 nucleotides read TGTGCTAGCAGCACGAGGGCGGACCACACCGGGGAGCTGTTTTTT.

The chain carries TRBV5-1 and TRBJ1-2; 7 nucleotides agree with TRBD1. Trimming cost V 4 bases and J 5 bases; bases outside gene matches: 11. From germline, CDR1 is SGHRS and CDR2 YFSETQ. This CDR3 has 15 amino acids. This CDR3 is CASSVSGTALYGYTF. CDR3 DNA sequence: TGCGCCAGCAGCGTATCCGGGACAGCTCTATATGGCTACACCTTC. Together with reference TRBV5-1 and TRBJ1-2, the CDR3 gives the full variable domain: KAGVTQTPRYLIKTRGQQVTLSCSPISGHRSVSWYQQTPGQGLQFLFEYFSETQRNKGNFPGRFSGRQFSNSRSEMNVSTLELGDSALYLCASSVSGTALYGYTFGSGTRLTVV.

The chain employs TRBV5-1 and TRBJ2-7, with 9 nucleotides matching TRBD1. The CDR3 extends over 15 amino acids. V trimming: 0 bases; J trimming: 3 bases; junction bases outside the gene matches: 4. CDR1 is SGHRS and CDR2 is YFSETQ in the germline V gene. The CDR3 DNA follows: TGCGCCAGCAGCTTGGGGGGGACAGGGAGCTACGAGCAGTACTTC. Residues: CASSLGGTGSYEQYF.

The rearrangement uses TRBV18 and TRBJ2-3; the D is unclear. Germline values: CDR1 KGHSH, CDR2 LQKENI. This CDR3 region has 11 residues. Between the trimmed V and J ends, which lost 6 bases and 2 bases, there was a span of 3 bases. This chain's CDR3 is CASSITDTQYF. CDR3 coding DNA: TGTGCCAGCTCTATCACAGATACGCAGTATTTT.

CDR3 loop: CASSEPGQRNEKLFF. For the CDR3, the DNA is TGTGCCAGCAGTGAGCCGGGACAGCGAAATGAAAAACTGTTTTTT. The V call is TRBV25-1, the J call TRBJ1-4; 7 positions agree with TRBD1. Germline CDR1 and CDR2: MGHDK and SYGVNS. The CDR3 length is 15 residues. J was trimmed by 5 bases and V by 3 bases; bases with no gene match: 6. The full variable domain, rest sourced from reference TRBV25-1 and TRBJ1-4, is EADIYQTPRYLVIGTGKKITLECSQTMGHDKMYWYQQDPGMELHLIHYSYGVNSTEKGDLSSESTVSRIRTEHFPLTLESARPSHTSQYLCASSEPGQRNEKLFFGSGTQLSVL.

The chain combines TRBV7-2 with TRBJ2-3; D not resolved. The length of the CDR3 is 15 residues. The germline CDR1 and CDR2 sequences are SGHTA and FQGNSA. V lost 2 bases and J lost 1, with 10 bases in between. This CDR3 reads CASSLSARGTDTQYF. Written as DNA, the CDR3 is TGTGCCAGCAGCTTATCCGCTAGAGGCACAGATACGCAGTATTTT.

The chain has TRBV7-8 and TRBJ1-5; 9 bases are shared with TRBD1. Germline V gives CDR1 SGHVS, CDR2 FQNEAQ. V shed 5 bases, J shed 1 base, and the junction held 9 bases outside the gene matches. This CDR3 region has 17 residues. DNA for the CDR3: TGTGCCAGCAGCACTGGACAGGGGCGGTTAAGCAATCAGCCCCAGCATTTT. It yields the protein CASSTGQGRLSNQPQHF.

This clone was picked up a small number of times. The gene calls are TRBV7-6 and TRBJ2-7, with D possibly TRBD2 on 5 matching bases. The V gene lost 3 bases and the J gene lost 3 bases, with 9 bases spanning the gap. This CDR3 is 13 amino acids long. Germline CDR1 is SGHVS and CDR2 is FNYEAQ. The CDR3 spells CASSLGAYYEQYF. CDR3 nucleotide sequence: TGTGCCAGCAGCTTGGGAGCCTACTACGAGCAGTACTTC.